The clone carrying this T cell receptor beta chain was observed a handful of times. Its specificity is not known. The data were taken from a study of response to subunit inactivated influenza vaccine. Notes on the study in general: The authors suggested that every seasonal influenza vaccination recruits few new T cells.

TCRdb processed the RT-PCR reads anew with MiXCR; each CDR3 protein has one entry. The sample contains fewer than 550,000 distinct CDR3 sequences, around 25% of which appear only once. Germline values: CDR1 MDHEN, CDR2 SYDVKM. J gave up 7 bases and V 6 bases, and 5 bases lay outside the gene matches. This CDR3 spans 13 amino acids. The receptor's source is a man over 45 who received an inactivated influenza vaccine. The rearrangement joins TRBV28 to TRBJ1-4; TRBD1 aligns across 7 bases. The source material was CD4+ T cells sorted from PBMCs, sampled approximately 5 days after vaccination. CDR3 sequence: CASSGQDIEKLFF. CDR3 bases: TGTGCCAGCAGCGGACAGGATATTGAAAAACTGTTTTTT.